This is a list of T cell receptor beta chains from one sample in a study of T-cell memory formation after mild COVID-19. Using its own MiXCR run on the 5' RACE reads, TCRdb lists one record per CDR3 protein. The sample consists of about 90,000 distinct CDR3 sequences, approximately 15% of them appearing once. Sequencing was performed on PBMCs or a T cell subset sorted from them (not recorded which). Every receptor here comes from a man younger than 35 who had mild COVID-19 (a few samples of this study predate the infection). Cell type and time point are not known. Each CDR3 is given with its conserved first and last residue. Fields, in order: CDR3 length, D gene, J gene, V gene, clone size, CDR3 protein, CDR3 DNA. The D gene is left open where the match is weak. Clone size appears in some rows only: once, few, many, or a class for an expanded clone.

>15|TRBD2|TRBJ2-7|TRBV4-1|few
CASSRTGTNPYEQYF
TGCGCCAGCAGCCGAACCGGGACTAACCCCTACGAGCAGTACTTC
>15|TRBD1|TRBJ2-3|TRBV10-3|.
CAISGGTGVPDTQYF
TGTGCCATCAGTGGGGGGACAGGGGTTCCAGATACGCAGTATTTT
>15|TRBD2|TRBJ2-1|TRBV14|many
CASSPVRLAANEQFF
TGTGCCAGCAGCCCAGTAAGACTAGCGGCCAATGAGCAGTTCTTC
>16|.|TRBJ1-2|TRBV29-1|few
CSVVGLVNPANYGYTF
TGCAGCGTTGTGGGGCTAGTAAACCCGGCTAACTATGGCTACACCTTC
>16|TRBD2|TRBJ2-3|TRBV2|few
CASSRGGGASKDTQYF
TGTGCCAGCAGTCGTGGCGGGGGGGCCTCAAAAGATACGCAGTATTTT
>15|TRBD2|TRBJ2-7|TRBV4-3|.
CASSLGLAGAYEQYF
TGCGCCAGCAGCCTGGGACTAGCGGGGGCCTACGAGCAGTACTTC
>12|.|TRBJ2-2|TRBV29-1|few
CSVEDLAGELFF
TGCAGCGTTGAAGATCTAGCCGGGGAGCTGTTTTTT
>15|.|TRBJ2-7|TRBV27|few
CASSLRGSGSYEQYF
TGTGCCAGCAGTTTACGAGGTAGCGGCTCCTACGAGCAGTACTTC
>14|.|TRBJ1-5|TRBV6-2/TRBV6-3|.
CASSSGASNQPQHF
TGTGCCAGCAGTTCGGGGGCTAGCAATCAGCCCCAGCATTTT
>14|TRBD1|TRBJ2-7|TRBV6-6|.
CASSRGQETYEQYF
TGTGCCAGCAGTCGGGGACAGGAAACCTACGAGCAGTACTTC
>15|TRBD2|TRBJ2-1|TRBV19|medium-sized
CASSKTSGSYNEQFF
TGTGCCAGTAGTAAGACTAGCGGCTCCTACAATGAGCAGTTCTTC
>16|.|TRBJ2-2|TRBV4-3|few
CASSQDSTFVTGELFF
TGCGCCAGCAGCCAAGACTCAACGTTCGTCACCGGGGAGCTGTTTTTT
>11|.|TRBJ2-1|TRBV7-2|many
CASSLGDRQFF
TGTGCCAGCAGCTTAGGAGATAGGCAGTTCTTC
>15|TRBD1|TRBJ2-3|TRBV4-2|.
CASSQGQGSTDTQYF
TGTGCCAGCAGCCAAGGACAGGGCAGCACAGATACGCAGTATTTT
>16|TRBD2|TRBJ2-1|TRBV4-3|few
CASSQVPSGGAHEQFF
TGCGCCAGCAGCCAAGTCCCCAGCGGGGGGGCCCATGAGCAGTTCTTC
>14|TRBD2|TRBJ2-7|TRBV10-3|few
CAIESGGSSYEQYF
TGTGCCATCGAAAGCGGGGGCAGCTCCTACGAGCAGTACTTC
>16|.|TRBJ2-5|TRBV29-1|few
CSVEDFLVQVQETQYF
TGCAGCGTTGAAGATTTCCTAGTACAGGTCCAAGAGACCCAGTACTTC
>12|.|TRBJ2-1|TRBV12-3/TRBV12-4|many
CASSFPGNEQFF
TGTGCCAGCAGTTTCCCCGGGAATGAGCAGTTCTTC
>15|TRBD1|TRBJ1-2|TRBV20-1|few
CSAEAGQGPSYGYTF
TGCAGTGCCGAAGCGGGACAGGGCCCCTCCTATGGCTACACCTTC
>14|.|TRBJ2-3|TRBV27|.
CASRPGTDPDTQYF
TGTGCCAGCAGACCCGGGACGGACCCAGATACGCAGTATTTT
>18|.|TRBJ2-6|TRBV4-3|.
CASSQVKPGLVGANVLTF
TGCGCCAGCAGCCAAGTAAAACCGGGTCTTGTAGGGGCCAACGTCCTGACTTTC
>15|.|TRBJ2-5|TRBV4-1|many
CASSQDPVSGETQYF
TGCGCCAGCAGCCAAGATCCCGTGTCGGGGGAGACCCAGTACTTC
>11|.|TRBJ2-5|TRBV20-1|few
CSARDLRTQYF
TGCAGTGCTAGAGATCTCCGGACCCAGTACTTC
>15|TRBD2|TRBJ2-3|TRBV7-2|many
CASRGLAGNTDTQYF
TGTGCCAGCAGGGGACTAGCGGGGAATACAGATACGCAGTATTTT
>12|TRBD1|TRBJ2-7|TRBV19|few
CASGTGPYEQYF
TGTGCCAGTGGGACAGGGCCATACGAGCAGTACTTC
>16|TRBD2|TRBJ2-3|TRBV7-6|.
CASSLVSSGATDTQYF
TGTGCCAGCAGCTTAGTTTCTAGCGGGGCCACAGATACGCAGTATTTT
>15|TRBD1|TRBJ2-7|TRBV7-8|many
CASSGRGQGDYEQYF
TGTGCCAGCAGCGGAAGGGGACAGGGGGACTACGAGCAGTACTTC
>10|.|TRBJ2-2|TRBV19|.
CASKAGELFF
TGTGCCAGTAAGGCCGGGGAGCTGTTTTTT
>13|TRBD1|TRBJ2-7|TRBV11-2|.
CASTVQGDGEQYF
TGTGCCAGCACCGTACAGGGGGACGGCGAGCAGTACTTC